This passage covers 16 T cell receptor beta chains from one sample sequenced in a study of blood T cell repertoires in COVID-19. Measured with immunoSEQ multiplex PCR; TCRdb has only the in-frame clones, and not every one. Among just over 300,000 clones listed, roughly 91% were seen once. Sequences were obtained from peripheral blood. These receptors were collected from a woman aged 25 to 45 with COVID-19, enrolled during active disease.

The chain joins TRBV18 to TRBJ1-1, with unresolved D. This CDR3 has 14 amino acids. Germline-derived CDR1 and CDR2 are KGHSH and LQKENI. The V end was cut by 3 bases, the J end by 1 base, with 9 bases between. CDR3 amino acids: CASSPRGTNTEAFF. In nucleotides, the CDR3 is TGTGCCAGCTCACCTCGGGGTACGAACACTGAAGCTTTCTTT.

This chain connects TRBV12-3 or TRBV12-4 to TRBJ2-7; D may be TRBD1 (6 bases). V was cut by 6 bases and J by 7 bases, with 10 bases left in between. The CDR3 spans 11 residues. CDR3 in DNA: TGTGCCAGCAGCCCAGGGGTAGAGCAGTACTTC. Its translation: CASSPGVEQYF.

V and J are TRBV27 and TRBJ2-7; D gene uncertain. Between the trimmed V and J ends, which lost 10 bases and 4 bases, there was a span of 5 bases. CDR1 MNHEY and CDR2 SMNVEV come from the germline V gene (reference sequence). This CDR3 region has 9 residues. In DNA, the CDR3 is TGTGCCACCCCGTACGAGCAGTACGTC. This sequence encodes CATPYEQYV.

This clone was seen only once. The rearrangement links TRBV6-5 to TRBJ2-3; D remains ambiguous. The V end was cut by 6 bases, the J end by 4 bases, with 8 bases between. CDR3 length: 12 residues. The germline gives CDR1 MNHEY, CDR2 SVGAGI. The CDR3 protein is CASRKTPDTQYF. Written as DNA, the CDR3 is TGTGCCAGCAGAAAGACTCCAGATACGCAGTATTTT.

The chain combines TRBV5-4 with TRBJ2-3; D may be TRBD1 (6 bases). Trimming took 4 bases from V and 6 from J, leaving 15 bases between them. Germline V gene data show CDR1 as SGHNT and CDR2 as YYREEE (reference sequence). CDR3 length equals 14 residues. The CDR3 spells CASSPTGSMDTQYF. DNA for the CDR3: TGTGCCAGCAGCCCTACAGGGAGTATGGATACGCAGTATTTT.

The chain employs TRBV2 and TRBJ2-5; D is perhaps TRBD1 (6 bases). The V gene lost 6 bases and the J gene lost 6 bases, with 23 bases spanning the gap. CDR3 length: 16 residues. Germline loops: CDR1 SNHLY, CDR2 FYNNEI. The CDR3 protein is CASREKPLVGGQTQYF. DNA of the CDR3: TGTGCCAGCAGGGAAAAGCCACTGGTAGGGGGACAGACCCAGTACTTC.

This chain uses TRBV7-2 with TRBJ2-3; D is possibly TRBD2 (7 bases). Germline-derived CDR1 and CDR2 are SGHTA and FQGNSA. The CDR3 has 15 amino acids. The V gene lost 5 bases and the J gene lost 8 bases, with 20 bases spanning the gap. CDR3 sequence reads: CASSLSLGGPVTQYF. As DNA, the CDR3 is TGTGCCAGCAGCCTCTCGCTGGGGGGGCCCGTTACGCAGTATTTT.

This sequence joins TRBV7-7 and TRBJ2-5; possible D gene TRBD2, 6 bases. CDR1 SSHAT and CDR2 FNYEAQ come from the germline V gene (reference sequence). This CDR3 is 14 amino acids long. The V gene lost 1 base and the J gene lost 4 bases, with 10 bases spanning the gap. The CDR3 nucleotides read TGTGCCAGCAGCTTAGGGACGGAGGGAGAGACCCAGTACTTC. Amino acids: CASSLGTEGETQYF.

The chain is built from TRBV11-3 and TRBJ2-2, with 8 bases fitting TRBD1. The V gene end was trimmed by 6 bases and the J gene end by 2 bases; junction bases not matched to a gene: 5. Germline V lookup: CDR1 SGHNT, CDR2 YENEEA. The CDR3 length is 15 residues. CDR3 amino acids: CASSPGGLNTGELFF. CDR3 DNA: TGTGCCAGCAGTCCAGGGGGCTTAAACACCGGGGAGCTGTTTTTT.

This clone appeared a few times. V and J are TRBV3-1 (or the pseudogene TRBV3-2) and TRBJ2-1; TRBD1 might be the D (5 bases). Germline V gene lookup returns CDR1 LGHDT and CDR2 YNNKEL (reference sequence). The germline V and J ends were trimmed by 0 bases and 8 bases, with 11 bases remaining between them. The CDR3 spans 14 residues. CDR3 loop: CASSQEQGWDEQFF. CDR3 bases: TGTGCCAGCAGCCAAGAGCAGGGATGGGATGAGCAGTTCTTC.

The rearrangement uses TRBV18 and TRBJ2-1, with 9 bases aligning to TRBD2. The V segment lost 6 bases and the J segment 4 bases; nucleotides outside the gene matches: 7. Germline V gene lookup returns CDR1 KGHSH and CDR2 LQKENI. The length of the CDR3 is 15 residues. CDR3: CASSTRTSDYNEQFF. The CDR3 DNA is TGTGCCAGCTCCACCCGGACTAGCGATTACAATGAGCAGTTCTTC.

This clone turned up a few times. The chain joins TRBV5-1 to TRBJ2-5, with TRBD2 as a possible D gene (6 bases). The CDR3 is made up of 15 amino acids. Germline CDR1 reads SGHRS; CDR2 reads YFSETQ. Deletions cut 0 bases from V and 2 bases from J, with 11 bases between. CDR3 coding DNA: TGCGCCAGCAGCTTGGGCGGGGCGGGGCAAGAGACCCAGTACTTC. This sequence encodes CASSLGGAGQETQYF.

This chain uses TRBV27 with TRBJ1-3; TRBD1 agrees at 7 bases. Germline trimming cut 5 bases from V and 0 bases from J; bases unmatched to any gene: 16. Germline lookup yields CDR1 MNHEY and CDR2 SMNVEV (reference sequence). This CDR3 spans 19 amino acids. In nucleotides, the CDR3 is TGTGCCAGCAGTGCGACAGGGAATGGTGCCCTCAGCTCTGGAAACACCATATATTTT. It specifies CASSATGNGALSSGNTIYF.

The rearrangement uses TRBV6-6 and TRBJ2-3; D not certain. V was trimmed by 2 bases and J by 0 bases, leaving 3 bases between them. There are 13 residues in the CDR3. The germline gives CDR1 MNHNY, CDR2 SVGAGI (reference sequence). CDR3 DNA: TGTGCCAGCAGTTACCTCAGCACAGATACGCAGTATTTT. It is translated as CASSYLSTDTQYF.

The CDR3 protein is CASSGAGRTGELFF. CDR3 DNA sequence: TGTGCCAGCAGTGGCGCAGGGAGGACCGGGGAGCTGTTTTTT. The chain carries TRBV2 and TRBJ2-2, with D perhaps TRBD2 (6 bases). Trimming removed 4 bases from V and 5 bases from J, with 11 bases in between. The CDR3 runs 14 residues. From germline, CDR1 is SNHLY and CDR2 FYNNEI.

The chain recombines TRBV7-8 with TRBJ2-2; 7 bases agree with TRBD1. Germline values: CDR1 SGHVS, CDR2 FQNEAQ. V shed 5 bases and J 6 bases; nucleotides not matched to a gene: 9. The CDR3 runs 15 residues. CDR3 sequence (DNA): TGTGCCAGCAGCGCCACGACAGGGTCGGCCGGGGAGCTGTTTTTT. Protein: CASSATTGSAGELFF.